Listed here is a single TCR beta chain. Its specificity is unknown. Additional DNA sequences in this sample encode the identical CDR3. The CDR3 runs 14 residues. The germline V gene encodes CDR1 SGHRS and CDR2 YFSETQ. The V end lost 0 bases, the J end lost 1 base, and 7 bases lay between the germline ends. This entry comes from a study of shared clonotypes between healthy human individuals. Study as a whole: The study used three CD4 naive, three CD4 memory, two CD8 naive and one CD8 memory plate per donor. Study-wide findings and caveats: Apart from blood, nothing was sampled; tissue repertoires likely differ. Generation probabilities of non-shared clonotypes were lower (relative to those shared by all four donors).

Sequencing used immunoSEQ multiplex PCR; TCRdb keeps in-frame clones, though not all of them. The data contain roughly 2.2 million clones, roughly 90% of them singletons. This receptor was obtained from a man between 18 and 29 years old in good health. Some clones in this sample may be carry-over from other donors' samples. The chain combines TRBV5-1 with TRBJ1-1; D is uncertain. Sequencing input: naive CD4+ T cells from PBMCs. Subset: CD45RA+ positively selected. CDR3 in amino acids: CASSLEGPNTEAFF. The CDR3 nucleotides read TGCGCCAGCAGCTTGGAAGGCCCGAACACTGAAGCTTTCTTT.